This is a list of T cell receptor beta chains from one sample in a study of regulatory T cells in long-lasting Graves disease. TCRdb processed the multiplex PCR reads anew with MiXCR; each CDR3 protein has one entry. Among roughly 420,000 distinct CDR3 sequences, about a sixth were seen once, and the ten largest hold roughly 20%. Sample: peripheral blood mononuclear cells (PBMCs), taken at new diagnosis, from a patient treated with antithyroid drugs. The receptors derive from a female donor with Graves disease. Each CDR3 is given with its conserved first and last residue. The D gene is left open where the match is weak. Only some rows state a clone size, as once, few, many or a class for expanded clones.

j_call | clone_size | d_call | v_call | cdr3_aa | cdr3_nt
TRBJ1-4 | many | - | TRBV20-1 | CSARRSANEKLFF | TGCAGTGCTAGACGTTCGGCTAATGAAAAACTGTTTTTT
TRBJ2-4 | few | TRBD2 | TRBV7-2 | CASSPQLTSADIQYF | TGTGCCAGCAGCCCGCAACTGACTAGCGCGGACATTCAGTACTTC
TRBJ2-5 | many | - | TRBV28 | CASSLTGTPAQETQYF | TGTGCCAGCAGTCTCACCGGGACTCCAGCCCAAGAGACCCAGTACTTC
TRBJ2-6 | - | - | TRBV12-3/TRBV12-4 | CASSFRDPGANVLTF | TGTGCCAGCAGTTTTAGAGACCCTGGGGCCAACGTCCTGACTTTC
TRBJ1-1 | many | - | TRBV24-1 | CATSASAHPDTEAFF | TGTGCCACCAGTGCTTCCGCCCACCCGGACACTGAAGCTTTCTTT
TRBJ2-6 | many | - | TRBV7-3 | CASSQGSPGALGANVLTF | TGTGCCAGCAGCCAGGGATCTCCAGGGGCGCTTGGGGCCAACGTCCTGACTTTC
TRBJ1-2 | few | - | TRBV7-2 | CASSLPLEGYTF | TGTGCCAGCAGCTTACCGCTGGAAGGCTACACCTTC
TRBJ1-5 | many | TRBD1 | TRBV6-1 | CASNQGTGVSNQPQHF | TGTGCCAGCAACCAAGGGACAGGGGTGAGCAATCAGCCCCAGCATTTT
TRBJ1-2 | many | TRBD1 | TRBV30 | CAWGQGSTFDFGYTF | TGTGCCTGGGGACAGGGTTCAACTTTCGATTTTGGCTACACCTTC
TRBJ2-5 | many | TRBD1 | TRBV19 | CASNHRGRGETQYF | TGTGCCAGTAATCACAGGGGGCGAGGGGAGACCCAGTACTTC
TRBJ2-3 | - | - | TRBV29-1 | CSVVTGADTQYF | TGCAGCGTTGTGACCGGGGCAGATACGCAGTATTTT
TRBJ2-2 | many | - | TRBV12-3/TRBV12-4 | CASSLVGRGPTGELFF | TGTGCCAGCAGTTTAGTGGGAAGGGGCCCTACCGGGGAGCTGTTTTTT
TRBJ2-1 | few | - | TRBV3-1 | CASSPAGDGVNEQFF | TGTGCCAGCAGCCCGGCGGGTGATGGTGTCAATGAGCAGTTCTTC
TRBJ1-1 | many | - | TRBV5-1 | CASSLGRDAEAFF | TGCGCCAGCAGCTTGGGCAGGGACGCTGAAGCTTTCTTT
TRBJ1-1 | many | TRBD1 | TRBV7-3 | CASSPFSTGRRYTEAFF | TGTGCCAGCAGCCCCTTCTCGACAGGGAGGAGGTACACTGAAGCTTTCTTT
TRBJ1-5 | few | - | TRBV24-1 | CATSRQDQPQHF | TGTGCCACCAGCAGACAGGATCAGCCCCAGCATTTT
TRBJ2-1 | many | TRBD1 | TRBV24-1 | CATNLGQGSSYNEQFF | TGTGCCACCAATTTAGGACAGGGGAGCTCCTACAATGAGCAGTTCTTC
TRBJ2-6 | many | TRBD1 | TRBV24-1 | CATLGPRTGAGANVLTF | TGTGCCACCCTGGGCCCCAGGACAGGGGCTGGGGCCAACGTCCTGACTTTC
TRBJ1-4 | - | TRBD1 | TRBV7-2 | CASSLKGQAEKLFF | TGTGCCAGCAGCCTTAAAGGACAGGCTGAAAAACTGTTTTTT
TRBJ2-7 | few | TRBD1 | TRBV27 | CASRRTGEIYEQYF | TGTGCCAGCAGACGGACAGGGGAGATCTACGAGCAGTACTTC
TRBJ2-1 | - | TRBD1 | TRBV5-6 | CASRQGDHNEQFF | TGTGCCAGCAGGCAGGGGGACCACAATGAGCAGTTCTTC
TRBJ1-4 | many | - | TRBV7-2 | CASSLGQALATNEKLFF | TGTGCCAGCAGCTTAGGCCAGGCACTAGCAACTAATGAAAAACTGTTTTTT
TRBJ1-3 | - | TRBD1 | TRBV7-6 | CASSFYSGGDFSGNTIYF | TGTGCCAGCAGCTTCTACTCAGGGGGCGACTTCTCTGGAAACACCATATATTTT
TRBJ2-1 | many | - | TRBV11-2 | CASSLVGGLYNEQFF | TGTGCCAGCAGCTTAGTTGGCGGGTTATACAATGAGCAGTTCTTC
TRBJ2-1 | many | TRBD2 | TRBV6-2/TRBV6-3 | CASSYIRRGGYNEQFF | TGTGCCAGCAGTTACATTCGGCGGGGGGGCTACAATGAGCAGTTCTTC
TRBJ2-1 | many | TRBD2 | TRBV7-9 | CASSSSGLARFNEQFF | TGTGCCAGCAGCTCCTCGGGACTAGCGCGGTTCAATGAGCAGTTCTTC
TRBJ1-6 | - | TRBD1 | TRBV7-9 | CASSFADREETLHF | TGTGCCAGCAGCTTTGCAGACAGGGAAGAAACCCTCCACTTT
TRBJ2-3 | many | - | TRBV9 | CASGRGQGDTQYF | TGTGCCAGCGGCAGAGGGCAGGGAGATACGCAGTATTTT
TRBJ1-4 | many | TRBD1 | TRBV6-1 | CASSEAQGDRTNEKLFF | TGTGCCAGCAGTGAAGCCCAGGGGGACAGGACTAATGAAAAACTGTTTTTT
TRBJ2-5 | many | - | TRBV6-5 | CASSYRQLNLYQETQYF | TGTGCCAGCAGTTACAGACAGCTTAATTTGTACCAAGAGACCCAGTACTTC
TRBJ1-6 | few | - | TRBV6-2/TRBV6-3 | CASSRTGGTGAPLHF | TGTGCCAGCAGCCGTACGGGGGGTACGGGTGCACCCCTCCACTTT
TRBJ1-1 | many | - | TRBV28 | CASSPGRREAFF | TGTGCCAGCAGTCCCGGACGGAGGGAAGCTTTCTTT
TRBJ2-5 | many | - | TRBV27 | CASSLRAGEETQYF | TGTGCCAGCAGCTTACGGGCAGGGGAAGAGACCCAGTACTTC
TRBJ1-4 | - | - | TRBV28 | CASSLRSPQKLFF | TGTGCCAGCAGTTTACGGTCCCCCCAGAAACTGTTTTTT
TRBJ2-5 | many | TRBD2 | TRBV12-5 | CACGGVETQYF | TGTGCCTGCGGGGGGGTAGAGACCCAGTACTTC
TRBJ1-5 | many | TRBD1 | TRBV5-1 | CASSLAPTGGGQPQHF | TGCGCCAGCAGCTTGGCCCCGACAGGGGGCGGTCAGCCCCAGCATTTT
TRBJ2-5 | many | TRBD2 | TRBV19 | CASSPSGGPGETQYF | TGTGCCAGTAGTCCCTCGGGAGGGCCTGGGGAGACCCAGTACTTC
TRBJ2-2 | - | - | TRBV5-4 | CASSLELAENTGELFF | TGTGCCAGCAGCTTGGAGCTAGCCGAGAACACCGGGGAGCTGTTTTTT
TRBJ1-1 | few | - | TRBV29-1 | CSVVLWGESTEAFF | TGCAGCGTTGTCCTTTGGGGGGAGAGCACTGAAGCTTTCTTT
TRBJ1-4 | many | - | TRBV30 | CAWMGLTLEKLFF | TGTGCCTGGATGGGTCTAACCCTAGAAAAACTGTTTTTT